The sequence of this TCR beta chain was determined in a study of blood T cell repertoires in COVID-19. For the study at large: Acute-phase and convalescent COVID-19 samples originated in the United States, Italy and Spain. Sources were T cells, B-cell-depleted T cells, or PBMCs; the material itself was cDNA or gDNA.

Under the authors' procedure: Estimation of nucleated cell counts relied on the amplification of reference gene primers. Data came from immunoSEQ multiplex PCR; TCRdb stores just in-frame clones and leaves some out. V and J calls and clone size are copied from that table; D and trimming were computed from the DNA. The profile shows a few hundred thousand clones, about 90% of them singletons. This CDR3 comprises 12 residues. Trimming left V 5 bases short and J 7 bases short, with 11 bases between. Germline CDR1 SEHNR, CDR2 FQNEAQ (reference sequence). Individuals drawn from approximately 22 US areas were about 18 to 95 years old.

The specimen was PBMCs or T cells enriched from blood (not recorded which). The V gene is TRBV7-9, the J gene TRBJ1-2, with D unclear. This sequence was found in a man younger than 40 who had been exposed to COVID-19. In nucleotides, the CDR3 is TGTGCCAGCAGCCTGGAGGAGGGTGGCTACACCTTC. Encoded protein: CASSLEEGGYTF.